This T cell receptor beta chain was sequenced for a study of blood T cells in healthy people across ages. The CDR3 consists of 15 residues. Trimming pared 4 bases from V and 6 bases from J, leaving 16 bases between. Germline loops: CDR1 SGHVS, CDR2 FNYEAQ. The authors ran a second PCR of 7 to 11 cycles using a sample-barcoded 5' primer and a J-beta primer mix. TCRdb reanalysed the 5' RACE reads using MiXCR and keeps one entry per CDR3 protein. The sample shows around 990,000 distinct CDR3 sequences, 35% to 45% of them seen only once. Whole-study findings and limits: Comparison with aged donors showed that long-lived donors had more naive CD4+ cells and higher diversity. Observed TCR beta diversity showed a strong correlation with the percentage of naive T cells as measured by flow cytometry.

To note about this clonotype: Its antigen is as yet unknown.

J is TRBJ2-1 and V is TRBV7-6; a possible D gene is TRBD1 (6 bases). This receptor was obtained from a man aged 18-30 years in good health. The specimen sequenced was blood. The CDR3 bases are TGTGCCAGCAGCTCAAGACAGGCTTCGATCAATGAGCAGTTCTTC. Protein sequence: CASSSRQASINEQFF.